This TCR beta chain was sequenced for a study of T cells after yellow fever vaccination. In the study overall: Preparation of the low-cell-number fractions used SMART-Seq v4 Ultra Low Input. General study findings and limits: Among primary-vaccination clones, most reappeared after the booster, at almost 98% for CD4 and 88% for CD8. Weaker, the secondary response peaked sooner, at day 5 versus 15.

This clonotype turned up a few times. As yet, its antigen is unknown. It was through 5'RACE template switching that TCR cDNA was made, with a universal primer site and UMIs added. TCRdb re-derived calls from the 5' RACE reads in MiXCR, one entry per CDR3 protein. The data show about 300,000 distinct CDR3 sequences, 6.5% to 8.5% seen once. V was pared by 1 base and J by 3 bases, with 7 bases of the junction left unmatched. CDR1 is SGDLS, CDR2 YYNGEE, per germline. The CDR3 runs to 17 residues. The sequence was collected from a man aged 18 to 35 who received the YFV17D yellow fever vaccine. This rearrangement joins TRBV9 to TRBJ2-2; TRBD1 agrees at 9 bases. The source material was PBMCs, sampled approximately 40 days after the first yellow fever vaccination. CDR3 DNA sequence: TGTGCCAGCAGCGTAACCCCGGGACAGGGCGACACCGGGGAGCTGTTTTTT. It is translated as CASSVTPGQGDTGELFF. Using reference TRBV9 and TRBJ2-2 for the parts outside the CDR3, the full variable domain is DSGVTQTPKHLITATGQRVTLRCSPRSGDLSVYWYQQSLDQGLQFLIQYYNGEERAKGNILERFSAQQFPDLHSELNLSSLELGDSALYFCASSVTPGQGDTGELFFGEGSRLTVL.